Each of the 20 T cell receptor beta chains below was sequenced from the same sample in a study of technical replicates of blood from a few donors. The assay was immunoSEQ multiplex PCR, and TCRdb's table has in-frame clones only and misses some. The top ten hold approximately 0.25% of the sample, which has about 68,000 clones, 95% to 97% seen once. The sequenced material came from T cells isolated from PBMCs. All receptors come from a human donor in good health.

The chain uses TRBV11-3 and TRBJ2-7, with D hard to call. Germline CDR1 and CDR2: SGHNT and YENEEA. The CDR3 length is 12 residues. Trimming took off 1 base at V and 4 bases at J, with 5 bases between the two ends. This CDR3 is CASSLVSYEQYF. CDR3 in DNA: TGTGCCAGCAGCTTAGTGTCTTACGAGCAGTACTTC.

This chain connects TRBV27 to TRBJ2-3; D possibly corresponds to TRBD2 (5 bases). The CDR3 contains 14 residues. Trimming removed 3 bases from V and 7 bases from J, with 14 bases in between. Germline loops: CDR1 MNHEY, CDR2 SMNVEV (reference sequence). CDR3: CASSLAGVQNTQYF. Here the CDR3 DNA reads TGTGCCAGCAGTTTGGCCGGGGTCCAAAATACGCAGTATTTT.

The chain carries TRBV4-3 and TRBJ1-5; 8 bases align to TRBD1. Germline trimming cut 3 bases from V and 5 bases from J; bases unmatched to any gene: 6. Germline V gene lookup returns CDR1 LGHNA and CDR2 YSLEER. The CDR3 is 15 amino acids. This chain's CDR3 is CASSHRQGPHQPQHF. The CDR3 DNA reads as TGCGCCAGCAGCCACCGACAGGGGCCCCATCAGCCCCAGCATTTT.

J is TRBJ1-1 and V is TRBV7-9; TRBD1 might be the D (5 bases). V was shortened by 5 bases and J by 0 bases, with 7 bases between the two germline ends. Germline values: CDR1 SEHNR, CDR2 FQNEAQ (reference sequence). There are 13 residues in the CDR3. The CDR3 is CASSDSLNTEAFF. In DNA, the CDR3 is TGTGCCAGCAGCGACAGCTTGAACACTGAAGCTTTCTTT.

V usage is TRBV6-5 and J usage is TRBJ2-2, with D tentatively TRBD1 (6 bases). This CDR3 is built from 13 residues. Germline-derived CDR1 and CDR2 are MNHEY and SVGAGI. V lost 3 bases to trimming and J lost 5 bases, with 7 bases between them. The CDR3 spells CASSYGTTGELFF. The CDR3 bases are TGTGCCAGCAGTTATGGGACAACCGGGGAGCTGTTTTTT.

This rearrangement joins TRBV29-1 to TRBJ1-3, with a possible D match to TRBD1 (6 bases). Trimming left V 4 bases short and J 0 bases short, with 10 bases between. The germline gives CDR1 SQVTM, CDR2 ANQGSEA. CDR3 length: 14 residues. CDR3 residues: CSVGRTDSGNTIYF. In DNA, the CDR3 is TGCAGCGTTGGAAGGACAGACTCTGGAAACACCATATATTTT.

The rearrangement uses TRBV6-5 and TRBJ2-7, with TRBD1 matching over 11 bases. This CDR3 has 14 residues. The V gene end was trimmed by 4 bases and the J gene end by 6 bases; junction bases not matched to a gene: 5. Germline CDR1 MNHEY, CDR2 SVGAGI. The chain's CDR3 is CASSSGQGGGEQYF. In DNA, the CDR3 is TGTGCCAGCAGTTCGGGACAGGGGGGGGGCGAGCAGTACTTC.

The chain recombines TRBV7-3 with TRBJ2-5, with D maybe TRBD1 (6 bases). There are 13 residues in the CDR3. The germline V gene has CDR1 SGHTA and CDR2 FQGTGA. V lost 4 bases to trimming and J lost 4 bases, with 10 bases between them. CDR3 sequence (DNA): TGTGCCAGCAGCTCCGACAGGATAGAGACCCAGTACTTC. Protein sequence: CASSSDRIETQYF. Full variable domain (remainder filled in from reference TRBV7-3 and TRBJ2-5): GAGVSQTPSNKVTEKGKYVELRCDPISGHTALYWYRQSLGQGPEFLIYFQGTGAADDSGLPNDRFFAVRPEGSVSTLKIQRTERGDSAVYLCASSSDRIETQYFGPGTRLLVL.

V gene TRBV5-1 combines with J gene TRBJ1-1; D might be TRBD1 (6 bases). The germline V gene encodes CDR1 SGHRS and CDR2 YFSETQ. This CDR3 contains 14 residues. Trimming cost V 4 bases and J 1 base, with 11 bases left between them. Here the CDR3 DNA reads TGCGCCAGCAGCCCGGACAGACAGAACACTGAAGCTTTCTTT. Its translation is CASSPDRQNTEAFF.

The chain joins TRBV9 to TRBJ1-5, with a weak D call TRBD1 (6 bases). Germline CDR1 and CDR2: SGDLS and YYNGEE. V was pared by 4 bases and J by 5 bases, with 13 bases between. CDR3 size: 14 residues. Here the CDR3 reads CASSQTDRYQPQHF. In nucleotides, the CDR3 is TGTGCCAGCAGCCAGACGGACAGATATCAGCCCCAGCATTTT.

This clone occurred once. The V call is TRBV30, the J call TRBJ2-5; D uncertain. This CDR3 spans 10 amino acids. The V gene lost 4 bases and the J gene lost 5 bases, with 5 bases spanning the gap. Germline CDR1 and CDR2: GTSNPN and SVGIG (reference sequence). The CDR3 region is CAWNSETQYF. CDR3 nucleotide sequence: TGTGCCTGGAACAGTGAGACCCAGTACTTC.

CDR3 protein: CASSRQGGNEQFF. CDR3 in DNA: TGTGCCAGCAGTCGTCAGGGGGGCAATGAGCAGTTCTTC. The genes are TRBV2 and TRBJ2-1; D may be TRBD1 (7 bases). The CDR3 has 13 residues. Trimming pared 5 bases from V and 6 bases from J, leaving 11 bases between. Looked up from germline, CDR1 is SNHLY and CDR2 is FYNNEI.

The genes are TRBV6-5 and TRBJ2-3; no firm D call. CDR3 length: 11 residues. V gave up 7 bases and J gave up 6 bases, with 8 bases separating them. CDR1 MNHEY and CDR2 SVGAGI come from the germline V gene. DNA for the CDR3: TGTGCCAGCACCCGAGGCGATACGCAGTATTTT. Encoded protein: CASTRGDTQYF.

This chain uses TRBV30 with TRBJ2-2, with no clear D. V was pared by 1 base and J by 7 bases, with 16 bases between. In germline, CDR1 is GTSNPN, CDR2 SVGIG (reference sequence). The CDR3 is made up of 15 amino acids. CDR3: CAWSDGVGMGGELFF. CDR3 coding DNA: TGTGCCTGGAGTGATGGAGTAGGCATGGGCGGGGAGCTGTTTTTT.

J is TRBJ2-1 and V is TRBV7-8; TRBD2 is a possible D gene (5 bases). Germline CDR1 is SGHVS and CDR2 is FQNEAQ. The CDR3 is made up of 14 amino acids. The V end lost 5 bases, the J end lost 8 bases, and 16 bases lay between the germline ends. DNA of the CDR3: TGTGCCAGCAGCACCCCGGGGTCACCATATGAGCAGTTCTTC. It specifies CASSTPGSPYEQFF.

The rearrangement uses TRBV5-6 and TRBJ2-2; 9 bases line up with TRBD1. With 3 bases clipped from V and 6 bases from J, the junction kept 12 bases outside the gene matches. The length of the CDR3 is 17 residues. Germline values: CDR1 SGHDT, CDR2 YYEEEE. The CDR3 region has the DNA TGTGCCAGCAGCTCTACAGGGGGCCAATTTTCTGCCGGGGAGCTGTTTTTT. Amino acids: CASSSTGGQFSAGELFF.

V and J are TRBV11-2 and TRBJ2-1, with a weak D call TRBD2 (5 bases). The CDR3 consists of 15 residues. The germline gives CDR1 SGHAT, CDR2 FQNNGV. V lost 0 bases, J lost 8 bases, and 14 bases lay in between. This CDR3 reads CASSLDRGLGYEQFF. The CDR3 region has the DNA TGTGCCAGCAGCTTAGATCGGGGATTGGGTTATGAGCAGTTCTTC.

This chain connects TRBV5-1 to TRBJ1-2, with D possibly being TRBD1 (5 bases). CDR3 length: 15 amino acids. Trimming removed 4 bases at V and 4 bases at J, with 17 bases between. Germline loops: CDR1 SGHRS, CDR2 YFSETQ. CDR3 region: CASSLYWGDGYGYTF. CDR3 nucleotide sequence: TGCGCCAGCAGCCTCTACTGGGGGGATGGCTATGGCTACACCTTC.

V and J are TRBV25-1 and TRBJ2-2; D is ambiguous. The germline CDR1 and CDR2 sequences are MGHDK and SYGVNS. V lost 0 bases and J lost 7, with 6 bases in between. The CDR3 consists of 13 residues. CDR3 in amino acids: CASSEYRSGELFF. CDR3 sequence (DNA): TGTGCCAGCAGTGAATATAGGAGCGGGGAGCTGTTTTTT.

This sequence joins TRBV18 and TRBJ1-3, with unresolved D. This CDR3 contains 14 residues. V was cut by 6 bases and J by 0 bases, with 9 bases left in between. Looked up from germline, CDR1 is KGHSH and CDR2 is LQKENI. The CDR3 bases are TGTGCCAGCTCGCCGGAGTCCTCTGGAAACACCATATATTTT. Translating gives CASSPESSGNTIYF.